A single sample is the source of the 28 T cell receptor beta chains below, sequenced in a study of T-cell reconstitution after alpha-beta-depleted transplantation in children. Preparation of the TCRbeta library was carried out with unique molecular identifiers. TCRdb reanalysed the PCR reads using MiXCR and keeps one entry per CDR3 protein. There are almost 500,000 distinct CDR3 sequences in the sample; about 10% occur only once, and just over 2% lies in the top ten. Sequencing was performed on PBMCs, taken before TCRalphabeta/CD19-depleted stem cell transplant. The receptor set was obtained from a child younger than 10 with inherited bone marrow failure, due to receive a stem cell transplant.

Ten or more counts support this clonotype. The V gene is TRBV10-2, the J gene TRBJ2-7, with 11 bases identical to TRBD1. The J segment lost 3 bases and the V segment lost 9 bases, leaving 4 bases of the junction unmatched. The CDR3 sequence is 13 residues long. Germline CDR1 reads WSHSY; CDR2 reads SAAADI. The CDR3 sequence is CARVDRGLYEQYF. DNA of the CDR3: TGCGCCAGGGTGGACAGGGGGCTCTACGAGCAGTACTTC.

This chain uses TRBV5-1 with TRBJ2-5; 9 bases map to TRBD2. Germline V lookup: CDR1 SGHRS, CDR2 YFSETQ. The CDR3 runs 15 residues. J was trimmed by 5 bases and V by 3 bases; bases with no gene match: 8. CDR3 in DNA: TGCGCCAGCAGCTCAAATAGCGGGAGATTTGAGACCCAGTACTTC. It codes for CASSSNSGRFETQYF.

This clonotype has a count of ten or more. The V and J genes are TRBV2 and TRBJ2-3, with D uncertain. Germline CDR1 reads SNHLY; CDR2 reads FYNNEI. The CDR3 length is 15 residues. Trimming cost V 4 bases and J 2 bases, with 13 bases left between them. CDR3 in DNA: TGTGCCAGCAGTGTTGGTGGGTCTCACACAGATACGCAGTATTTT. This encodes CASSVGGSHTDTQYF.

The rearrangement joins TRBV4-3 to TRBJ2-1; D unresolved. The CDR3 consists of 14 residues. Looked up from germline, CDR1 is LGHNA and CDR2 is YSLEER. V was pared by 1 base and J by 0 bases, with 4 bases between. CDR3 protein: CASSQGISYNEQFF. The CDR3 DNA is TGCGCCAGCAGCCAAGGGATCTCCTACAATGAGCAGTTCTTC.

CDR3 loop: CASSLPPGNVETQYF. The CDR3 region has the DNA TGTGCCAGCTCACTACCCCCAGGGAATGTCGAGACCCAGTACTTC. This sequence joins TRBV18 and TRBJ2-5; possible D gene TRBD1, 5 bases. CDR3 size: 15 residues. V lost 4 bases and J lost 5, with 17 bases in between. The germline gives CDR1 KGHSH, CDR2 LQKENI.

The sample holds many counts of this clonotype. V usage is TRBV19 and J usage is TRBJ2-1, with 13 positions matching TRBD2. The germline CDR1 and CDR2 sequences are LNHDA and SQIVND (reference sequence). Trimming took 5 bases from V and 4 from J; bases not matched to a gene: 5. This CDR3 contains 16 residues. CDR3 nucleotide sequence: TGTGCCAGTAGTCCAGGGGGACTAGCGGGGTACAATGAGCAGTTCTTC. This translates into CASSPGGLAGYNEQFF. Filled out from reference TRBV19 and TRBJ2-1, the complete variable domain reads DGGITQSPKYLFRKEGQNVTLSCEQNLNHDAMYWYRQDPGQGLRLIYYSQIVNDFQKGDIAEGYSVSREKKESFPLTVTSAQKNPTAFYLCASSPGGLAGYNEQFFGPGTRLTVL.

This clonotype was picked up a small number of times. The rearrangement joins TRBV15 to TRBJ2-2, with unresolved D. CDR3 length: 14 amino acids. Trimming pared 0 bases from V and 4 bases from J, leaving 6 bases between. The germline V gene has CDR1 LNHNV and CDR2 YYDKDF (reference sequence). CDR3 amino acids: CATSRDWGTGELFF. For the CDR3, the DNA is TGTGCCACCAGCAGAGATTGGGGCACCGGGGAGCTGTTTTTT. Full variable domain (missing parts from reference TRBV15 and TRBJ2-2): DAMVIQNPRYQVTQFGKPVTLSCSQTLNHNVMYWYQQKSSQAPKLLFHYYDKDFNNEADTPDNFQSRRPNTSFCFLDIRSPGLGDTAMYLCATSRDWGTGELFFGEGSRLTVL.

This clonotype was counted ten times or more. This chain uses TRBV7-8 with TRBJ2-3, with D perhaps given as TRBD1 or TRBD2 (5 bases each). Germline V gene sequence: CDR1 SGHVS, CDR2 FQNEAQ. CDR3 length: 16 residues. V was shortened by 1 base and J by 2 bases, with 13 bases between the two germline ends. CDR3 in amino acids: CASSLGPGLNTDTQYF. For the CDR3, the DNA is TGTGCCAGCAGCTTAGGGCCGGGGCTAAACACAGATACGCAGTATTTT.

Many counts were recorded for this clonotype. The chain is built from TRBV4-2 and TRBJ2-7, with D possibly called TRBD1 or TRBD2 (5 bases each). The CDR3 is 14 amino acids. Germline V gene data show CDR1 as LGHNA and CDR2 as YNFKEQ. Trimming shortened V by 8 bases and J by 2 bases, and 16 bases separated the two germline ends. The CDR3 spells CASGPGPVAYEQYF. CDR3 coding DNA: TGTGCCAGCGGCCCGGGGCCGGTCGCCTACGAGCAGTACTTC.

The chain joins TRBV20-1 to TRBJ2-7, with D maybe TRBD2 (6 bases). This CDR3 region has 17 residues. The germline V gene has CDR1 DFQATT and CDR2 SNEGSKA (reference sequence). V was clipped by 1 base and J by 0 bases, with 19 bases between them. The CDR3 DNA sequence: TGCAGTGCTAGAGCGTTAGTGGCGGGACTGAGCTCCTACGAGCAGTACTTC. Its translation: CSARALVAGLSSYEQYF.

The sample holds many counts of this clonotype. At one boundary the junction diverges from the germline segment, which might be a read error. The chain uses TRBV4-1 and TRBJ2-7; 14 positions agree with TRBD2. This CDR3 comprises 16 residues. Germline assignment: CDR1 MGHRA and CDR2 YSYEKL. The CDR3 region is CASSQRGTSGSYDQYF. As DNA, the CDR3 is TGCGCCAGCAGCCAACGCGGGACTAGCGGGAGTTACGACCAGTACTTC.

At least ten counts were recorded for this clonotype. The CDR3 DNA follows: TGTGCCAGCAGCGCAACGACTAGCGGGACAAGAGGGGCGCAGTATTTT. This gives the protein CASSATTSGTRGAQYF. The rearrangement uses TRBV5-6 and TRBJ2-3; 11 bases match TRBD2. Germline assignment: CDR1 SGHDT and CDR2 YYEEEE. CDR3 length: 16 residues. J was trimmed by 10 bases and V by 4 bases; bases with no gene match: 14. The whole variable domain, remainder taken from reference TRBV5-6 and TRBJ2-3, is DAGVTQSPTHLIKTRGQQVTLRCSPKSGHDTVSWYQQALGQGPQFIFQYYEEEERQRGNFPDRFSGHQFPNYSSELNVNALLLGDSALYLCASSATTSGTRGAQYFGPGTRLTVL.

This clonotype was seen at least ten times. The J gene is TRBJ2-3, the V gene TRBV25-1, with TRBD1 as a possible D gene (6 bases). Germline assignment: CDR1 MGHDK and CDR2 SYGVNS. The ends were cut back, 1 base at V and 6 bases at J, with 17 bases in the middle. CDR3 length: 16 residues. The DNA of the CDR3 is TGTGCCAGCAGTGAATTTCAGGGGATCTGGGGGGATACGCAGTATTTT. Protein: CASSEFQGIWGDTQYF. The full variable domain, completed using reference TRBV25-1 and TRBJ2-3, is EADIYQTPRYLVIGTGKKITLECSQTMGHDKMYWYQQDPGMELHLIHYSYGVNSTEKGDLSSESTVSRIRTEHFPLTLESARPSHTSQYLCASSEFQGIWGDTQYFGPGTRLTVL.

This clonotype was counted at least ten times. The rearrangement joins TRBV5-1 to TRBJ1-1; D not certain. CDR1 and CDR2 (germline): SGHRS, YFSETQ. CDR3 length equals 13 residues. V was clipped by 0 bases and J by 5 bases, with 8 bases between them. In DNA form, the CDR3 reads TGCGCCAGCAGCTTGGGGTGGGTTACTGAAGCTTTCTTT. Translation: CASSLGWVTEAFF.

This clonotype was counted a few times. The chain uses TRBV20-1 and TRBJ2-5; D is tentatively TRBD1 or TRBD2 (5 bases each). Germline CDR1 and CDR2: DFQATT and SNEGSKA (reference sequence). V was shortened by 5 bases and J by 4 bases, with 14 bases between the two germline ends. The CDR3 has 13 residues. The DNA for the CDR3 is TGCAGTGCTTTTCCGGGACCCCCAGAGACCCAGTACTTC. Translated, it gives CSAFPGPPETQYF.

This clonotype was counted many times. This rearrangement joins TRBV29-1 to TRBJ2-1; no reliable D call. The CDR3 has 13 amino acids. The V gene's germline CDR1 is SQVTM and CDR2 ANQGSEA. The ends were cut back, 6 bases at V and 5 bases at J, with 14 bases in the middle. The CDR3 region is CSVAFGPDNEQFF. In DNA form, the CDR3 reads TGCAGCGTGGCCTTCGGACCGGACAATGAGCAGTTCTTC.

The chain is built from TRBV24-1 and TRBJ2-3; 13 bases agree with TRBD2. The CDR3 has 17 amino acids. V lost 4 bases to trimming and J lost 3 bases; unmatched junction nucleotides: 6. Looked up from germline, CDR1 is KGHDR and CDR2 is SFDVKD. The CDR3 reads CATSESRTSGSTDTQYF. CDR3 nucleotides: TGTGCCACCAGTGAGTCCCGGACTAGCGGGAGTACAGATACGCAGTATTTT.

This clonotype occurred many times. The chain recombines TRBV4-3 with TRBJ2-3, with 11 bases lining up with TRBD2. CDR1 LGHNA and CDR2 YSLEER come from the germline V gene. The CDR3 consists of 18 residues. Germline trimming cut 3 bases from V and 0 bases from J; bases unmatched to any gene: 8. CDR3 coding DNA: TGCGCCAGCAGCCAGGCTCCGGGACTAGCGGAGAGCACAGATACGCAGTATTTT. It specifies CASSQAPGLAESTDTQYF.

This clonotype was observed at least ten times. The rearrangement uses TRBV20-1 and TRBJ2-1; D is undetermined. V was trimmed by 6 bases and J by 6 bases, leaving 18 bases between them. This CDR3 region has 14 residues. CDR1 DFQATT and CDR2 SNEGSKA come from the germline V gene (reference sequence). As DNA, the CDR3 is TGCAGTGCCACGGCGCACGCAGGCCTCAATGAGCAGTTCTTC. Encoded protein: CSATAHAGLNEQFF.

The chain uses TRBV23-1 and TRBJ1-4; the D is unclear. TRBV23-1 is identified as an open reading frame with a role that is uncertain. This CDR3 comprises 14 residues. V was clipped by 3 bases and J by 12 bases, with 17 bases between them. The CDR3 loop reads CASSHTGPVEELFF. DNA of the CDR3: TGCGCCAGCAGTCATACCGGGCCCGTTGAGGAACTGTTTTTT.

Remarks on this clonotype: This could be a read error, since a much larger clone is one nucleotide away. The CDR3 sequence: CSVEDLGRATYGYTF. The DNA of the CDR3 is TGCAGCGTTGAAGATCTGGGCAGGGCGACCTATGGCTACACCTTC. The rearrangement uses TRBV29-1 and TRBJ1-2; tentatively, D is TRBD1 (5 bases). The CDR3 runs 15 residues. The germline CDR1 and CDR2 sequences are SQVTM and ANQGSEA. V lost 0 bases to trimming and J lost 4 bases, with 15 bases between them.

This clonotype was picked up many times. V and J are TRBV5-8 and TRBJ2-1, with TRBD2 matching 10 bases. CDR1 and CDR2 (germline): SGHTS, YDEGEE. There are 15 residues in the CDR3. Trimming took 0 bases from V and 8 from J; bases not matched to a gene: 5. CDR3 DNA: TGTGCCAGCAGCTTGGGAGCGGGAGGGCCGGATGAGCAGTTCTTC. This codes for CASSLGAGGPDEQFF.

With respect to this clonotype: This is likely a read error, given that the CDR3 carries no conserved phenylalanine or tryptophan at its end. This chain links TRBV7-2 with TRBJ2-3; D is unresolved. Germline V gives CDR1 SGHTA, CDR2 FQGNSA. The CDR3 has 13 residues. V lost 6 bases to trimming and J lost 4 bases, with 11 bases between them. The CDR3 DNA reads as TGTGCCAGCAGATTCACAGTTTCAGATACGCAGTATTTA. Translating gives CASRFTVSDTQYL.

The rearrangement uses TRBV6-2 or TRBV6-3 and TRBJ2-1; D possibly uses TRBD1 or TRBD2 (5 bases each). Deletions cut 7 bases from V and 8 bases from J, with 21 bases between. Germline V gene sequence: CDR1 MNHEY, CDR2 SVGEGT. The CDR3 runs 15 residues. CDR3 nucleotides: TGTGCCAGCACCAAGGGGACGAACCATGCCCATGAGCAGTTCTTC. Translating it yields CASTKGTNHAHEQFF.

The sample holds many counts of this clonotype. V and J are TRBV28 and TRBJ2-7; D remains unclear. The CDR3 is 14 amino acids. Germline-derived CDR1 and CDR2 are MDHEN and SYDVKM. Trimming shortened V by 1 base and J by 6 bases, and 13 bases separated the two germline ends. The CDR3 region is CASSLLSSWLEQYF. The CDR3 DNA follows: TGTGCCAGCAGTTTATTGTCGTCCTGGCTCGAGCAGTACTTC.

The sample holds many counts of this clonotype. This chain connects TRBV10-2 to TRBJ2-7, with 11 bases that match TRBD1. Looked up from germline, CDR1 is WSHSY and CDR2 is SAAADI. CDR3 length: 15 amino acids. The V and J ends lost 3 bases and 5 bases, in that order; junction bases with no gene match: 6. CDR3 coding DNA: TGCGCCAGCAGTGACCGGGACAGGGGGACCCACGAGCAGTACTTC. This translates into CASSDRDRGTHEQYF.

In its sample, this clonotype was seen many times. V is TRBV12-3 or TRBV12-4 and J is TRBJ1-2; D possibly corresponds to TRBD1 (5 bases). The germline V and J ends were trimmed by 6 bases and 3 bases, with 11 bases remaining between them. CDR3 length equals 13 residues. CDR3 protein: CASSRDFDYGYTF. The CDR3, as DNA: TGTGCCAGCAGCCGGGACTTCGACTATGGCTACACCTTC.

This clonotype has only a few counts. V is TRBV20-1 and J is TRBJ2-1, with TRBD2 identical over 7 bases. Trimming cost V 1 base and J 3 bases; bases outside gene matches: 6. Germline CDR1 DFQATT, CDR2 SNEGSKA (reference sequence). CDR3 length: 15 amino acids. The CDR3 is CSARVPGGYYNEQFF. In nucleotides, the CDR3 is TGCAGTGCTAGAGTTCCGGGAGGCTACTACAATGAGCAGTTCTTC.